This T cell receptor (beta chain) was documented in a study of blood T cells in healthy people across ages. Study-wide results and limits: Naive T cell percentage by flow cytometry tracked strongly with beta diversity.

This clonotype showed up just a few times. Its matching antigen is unknown. The CDR3 covers 12 residues. Germline-derived CDR1 and CDR2 are LNHDA and SQIVND (reference sequence). V was cut by 5 bases and J by 7 bases, with 10 bases left in between. A sample-barcoded 5' primer and a J-beta primer mix were used in a second PCR of roughly 7 to 12 cycles. TCRdb fed the 5' RACE reads into MiXCR, producing one record per CDR3 protein. The sample contains under 2 million distinct CDR3 sequences, around 36% of which appear only once. Donation came from healthy Caucasian individuals in Russia who were aged 6 to 90.

The chain combines TRBV19 with TRBJ2-3; no definite D call. This TCR came from a woman under 40 in good health. Source material: blood. CDR3 region: CASSPNLNTQYF. The CDR3 nucleotides are TGTGCCAGTAGTCCGAACCTAAATACGCAGTATTTT.